This TCR beta chain was sequenced in a study of T cells after yellow fever vaccination. The CDR3 is made up of 13 amino acids. Trimming at V came to 3 bases and at J to 6 bases, leaving 8 bases not matched to a gene. Germline CDR1 and CDR2: DFQATT and SNEGSKA (reference sequence). A single record per CDR3 protein comes from TCRdb applying MiXCR to the 5' RACE reads. Of about 240,000 distinct CDR3 sequences listed, 6.9% are singletons. The receptor was isolated from a man aged 30 to 39 who received the YFV17D yellow fever vaccine. This sample comprised CD4+ T cells sorted from PBMCs, obtained 15 days after the yellow fever booster vaccination. The chain uses TRBV20-1 and TRBJ2-7, with 7 bases identical to TRBD2. The DNA for the CDR3 is TGCAGTGCTAGTGGCGGGAGTGGGGTCGAGCAGTACTTC. Its protein is CSASGGSGVEQYF.